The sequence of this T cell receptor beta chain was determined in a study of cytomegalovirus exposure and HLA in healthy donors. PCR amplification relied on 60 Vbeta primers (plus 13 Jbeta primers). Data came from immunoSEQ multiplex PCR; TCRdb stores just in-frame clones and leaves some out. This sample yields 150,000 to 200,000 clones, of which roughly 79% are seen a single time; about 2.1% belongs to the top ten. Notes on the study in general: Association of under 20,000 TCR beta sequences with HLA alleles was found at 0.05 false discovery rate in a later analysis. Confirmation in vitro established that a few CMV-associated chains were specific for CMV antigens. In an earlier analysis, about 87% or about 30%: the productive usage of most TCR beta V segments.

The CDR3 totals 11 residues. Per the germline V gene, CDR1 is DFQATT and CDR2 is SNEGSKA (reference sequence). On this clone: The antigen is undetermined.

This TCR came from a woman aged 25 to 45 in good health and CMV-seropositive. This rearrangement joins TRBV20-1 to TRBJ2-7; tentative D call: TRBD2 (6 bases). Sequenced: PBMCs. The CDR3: CSRGTSYEQYF. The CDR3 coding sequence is TGCAGCCGCGGGACCTCCTACGAGCAGTACTTC.